The rows below give T cell receptor beta chains drawn from one sample of a study of blood T cell repertoires in COVID-19. Data came from immunoSEQ multiplex PCR; TCRdb stores just in-frame clones and leaves some out. The sample lists over 150,000 clones; around 83% were seen once. The sample comprised peripheral blood. These receptors came from a human donor in a cohort sampled during active COVID-19. The CDR3 runs from the conserved cysteine through the conserved F or W. D genes are given only for firm matches. The listing skips clone size in some rows; elsewhere it reads once, few, many or a size class.

J: TRBJ2-5; D: -; size: -; V: TRBV6-1; DNA: TGTGCCAGCAGTGAGAGGGACCAAGAGACCCAGTACTTC; CDR3: CASSERDQETQYF
J: TRBJ2-5; D: TRBD1; size: -; V: TRBV19; DNA: TGTGCCAGTAGTTCGCAGGGGGCTGGGGAGACCCAGTACTTC; CDR3: CASSSQGAGETQYF
J: TRBJ1-5; D: TRBD1; size: once; V: TRBV28; DNA: TGTGCCAGCAGTTTGCGACAGGGAAGAAATCAGCCCCAGCATTTT; CDR3: CASSLRQGRNQPQHF
J: TRBJ1-1; D: TRBD1; size: once; V: TRBV4-1; DNA: TGCGCCAGCAGCCAAGATACCAGGGGGGCTGGAAGCACTGAAGCTTTCTTT; CDR3: CASSQDTRGAGSTEAFF
J: TRBJ2-7; D: TRBD1; size: -; V: TRBV6-6; DNA: TGTGCCAGCAGTCAGGGACAGGGCTACGAGCAGTACTTC; CDR3: CASSQGQGYEQYF
J: TRBJ2-1; D: -; size: -; V: TRBV18; DNA: TGTGCCAGCTCACCATGGCAGGGGGGCAATGAGCAGTTCTTC; CDR3: CASSPWQGGNEQFF
J: TRBJ1-3; D: -; size: once; V: TRBV5-4; DNA: TGTGCCAGCAGCTTGGCCGGTACCGAACGGGAAAACACCATATATTTT; CDR3: CASSLAGTERENTIYF
J: TRBJ2-5; D: TRBD2; size: -; V: TRBV28; DNA: TGTGCCAGCAGAAGACTAGCGGGAGGGGAAGGGACCCAGTACTTC; CDR3: CASRRLAGGEGTQYF
J: TRBJ2-5; D: -; size: -; V: TRBV24-1; DNA: TGTGCCACCAGTGATTGGCTTGAGACCCAGTACTTC; CDR3: CATSDWLETQYF
J: TRBJ2-1; D: TRBD2; size: few; V: TRBV19; DNA: TGTGCCAGTAGTTCGCGGACTAGCGGGAGGATAAATGAGCAGTTCTTC; CDR3: CASSSRTSGRINEQFF
J: TRBJ2-7; D: -; size: -; V: TRBV6-5; DNA: TGTGCCAGCAGCCTAGGCAGCGGCGAGCAGTACTTC; CDR3: CASSLGSGEQYF
J: TRBJ1-1; D: TRBD1; size: -; V: TRBV28; DNA: TGTGCCAGCAGTCGCAGGGGGCCTGAAGCTTTCTTT; CDR3: CASSRRGPEAFF
J: TRBJ2-2; D: TRBD2; size: -; V: TRBV6-2/TRBV6-3; DNA: TGTGCCAGCAGTTTGACTAGCGGGAGTATCGGGGAGCTGTTTTTT; CDR3: CASSLTSGSIGELFF
J: TRBJ2-7; D: -; size: -; V: TRBV12-3/TRBV12-4; DNA: TGTGCCAGCAGTTTTTACAGCTACGAGCAGTACTTC; CDR3: CASSFYSYEQYF
J: TRBJ1-6; D: -; size: -; V: TRBV12-3/TRBV12-4; DNA: TGTGCCAGCAGTTTCTCCACCGCGGCCCTCCACTTT; CDR3: CASSFSTAALHF
J: TRBJ2-1; D: TRBD2; size: -; V: TRBV9; DNA: TGTGCCAGCAGCGCTAGCGGGAGTCCCTACAATGAGCAGTTCTTC; CDR3: CASSASGSPYNEQFF
J: TRBJ2-1; D: -; size: -; V: TRBV5-1; DNA: TGCGCCAGCAGCCTGACCCTGGCGGGGACGTTCTCCTACAATGAGCAGTTCTTC; CDR3: CASSLTLAGTFSYNEQFF
J: TRBJ2-7; D: -; size: few; V: TRBV28; DNA: TGTGCCAGCAGCTTCCTCTACGAGCAGTACTTC; CDR3: CASSFLYEQYF
J: TRBJ2-3; D: -; size: -; V: TRBV27; DNA: TGTGCCAGCAGTTACTCAGGGAGGGATACGCAGTATTTT; CDR3: CASSYSGRDTQYF
J: TRBJ2-7; D: -; size: few; V: TRBV15; DNA: TGTGCCACCAGCAGCAGACCTGAGGGATCGGCCTACGAGCAGTACTTC; CDR3: CATSSRPEGSAYEQYF
J: TRBJ1-4; D: -; size: -; V: TRBV3-1/TRBV3-2; DNA: TGTGCCAGCAGCCAATCAGGGGCTCGGGAAAAACTGTTTTTT; CDR3: CASSQSGAREKLFF
J: TRBJ2-7; D: -; size: -; V: TRBV28; DNA: TGTGCCAGCAGTACTCAGGGTTCTTTGTCCTACGAGCAGTACTTC; CDR3: CASSTQGSLSYEQYF
J: TRBJ2-7; D: -; size: -; V: TRBV21-1; DNA: TGTGCCAGCAGCCAGGTGACTAGCGGGAGTTACGAGCAGTACTTC; CDR3: CASSQVTSGSYEQYF
J: TRBJ1-4; D: -; size: many; V: TRBV10-2; DNA: TGCGCCAGCAGTTATAAGACGGGGACTAATGAAAAACTGTTTTTT; CDR3: CASSYKTGTNEKLFF
J: TRBJ1-5; D: TRBD1; size: few; V: TRBV18; DNA: TGTGCCAGCTCACCGTACGGGACAGACCATCAGCCCCAGCATTTT; CDR3: CASSPYGTDHQPQHF
J: TRBJ2-3; D: TRBD2; size: -; V: TRBV7-9; DNA: TGTGCCAGCAGCTTAGCCCCCGGGACTAGCGAAAGAGATACGCAGTATTTT; CDR3: CASSLAPGTSERDTQYF
J: TRBJ2-1; D: TRBD1; size: -; V: TRBV28; DNA: TGTGCCAGCAGTCCCCCGGACAGGGTCTTGGATGAGCAGTTCTTC; CDR3: CASSPPDRVLDEQFF
J: TRBJ2-5; D: TRBD1; size: -; V: TRBV9; DNA: TGTGCCAGCAGCCCAGAGGGGGCATTGAGGCAAGAGACCCAGTACTTC; CDR3: CASSPEGALRQETQYF
J: TRBJ1-2; D: TRBD1; size: -; V: TRBV11-2; DNA: TGTGCCAGCAGCCTCCTGACAGGGGGCCCCTATGGCTACACCTTC; CDR3: CASSLLTGGPYGYTF
J: TRBJ2-1; D: -; size: -; V: TRBV6-5; DNA: TGTGCCAGCAGTTACAGGGGTTTTGGCAATGAGCAGTTCTTC; CDR3: CASSYRGFGNEQFF
J: TRBJ1-4; D: TRBD1; size: -; V: TRBV4-1; DNA: TGCGCCAGCAGCCAGGGACAGGGCGCAAATGAAAAACTGTTTTTT; CDR3: CASSQGQGANEKLFF
J: TRBJ1-2; D: TRBD1; size: -; V: TRBV5-1; DNA: TGCGCCAGCAGCCAGGACAGGAACTATGGCTACACCTTC; CDR3: CASSQDRNYGYTF
J: TRBJ2-7; D: TRBD2; size: -; V: TRBV5-1; DNA: TGCGCCAGCAGCACCGACGGGGGGAAATACGAGCAGTACTTC; CDR3: CASSTDGGKYEQYF